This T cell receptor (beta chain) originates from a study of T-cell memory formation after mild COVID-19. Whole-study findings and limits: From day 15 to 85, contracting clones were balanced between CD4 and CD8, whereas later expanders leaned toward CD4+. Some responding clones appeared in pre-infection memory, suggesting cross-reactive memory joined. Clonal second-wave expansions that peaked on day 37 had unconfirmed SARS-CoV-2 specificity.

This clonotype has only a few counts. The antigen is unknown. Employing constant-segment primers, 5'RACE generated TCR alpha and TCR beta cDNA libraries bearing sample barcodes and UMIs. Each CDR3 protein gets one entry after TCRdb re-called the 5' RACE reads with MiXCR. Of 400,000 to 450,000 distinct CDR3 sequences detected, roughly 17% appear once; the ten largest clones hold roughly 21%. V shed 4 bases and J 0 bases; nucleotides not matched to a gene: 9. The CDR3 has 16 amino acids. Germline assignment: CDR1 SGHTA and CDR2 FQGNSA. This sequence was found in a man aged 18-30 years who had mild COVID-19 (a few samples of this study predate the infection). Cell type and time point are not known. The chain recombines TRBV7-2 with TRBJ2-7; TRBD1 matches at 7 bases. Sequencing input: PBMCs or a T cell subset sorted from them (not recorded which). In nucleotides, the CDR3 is TGTGCCAGCAGCTCGAATGGCGGACAGGCCTCCTACGAGCAGTACGTC. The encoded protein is CASSSNGGQASYEQYV.